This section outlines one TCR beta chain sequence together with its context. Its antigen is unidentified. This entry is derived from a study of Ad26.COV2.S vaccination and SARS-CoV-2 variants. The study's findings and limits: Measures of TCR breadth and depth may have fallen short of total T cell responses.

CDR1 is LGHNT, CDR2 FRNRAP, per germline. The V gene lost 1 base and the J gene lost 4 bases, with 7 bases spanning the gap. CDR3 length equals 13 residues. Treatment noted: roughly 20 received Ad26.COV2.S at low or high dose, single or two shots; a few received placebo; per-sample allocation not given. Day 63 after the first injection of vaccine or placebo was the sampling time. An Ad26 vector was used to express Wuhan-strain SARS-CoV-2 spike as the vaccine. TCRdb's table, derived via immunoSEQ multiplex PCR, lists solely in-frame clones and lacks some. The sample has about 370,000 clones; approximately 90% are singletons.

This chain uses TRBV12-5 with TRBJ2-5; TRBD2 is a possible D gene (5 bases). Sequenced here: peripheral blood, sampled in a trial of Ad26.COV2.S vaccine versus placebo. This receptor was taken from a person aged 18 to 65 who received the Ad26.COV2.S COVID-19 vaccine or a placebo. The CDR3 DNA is TGTGCTAGTGGTTTGGACGAGGGAGAGACCCAGTACTTC. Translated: CASGLDEGETQYF.